The 29 T cell receptor beta chains below were found in one sample sequenced in a study of T cell responses to AZD1222 COVID-19 vaccine. Data came from immunoSEQ multiplex PCR; TCRdb stores just in-frame clones and leaves some out. This sample yields more than 140,000 clones, of which more than 70% are seen a single time; 2% to 2.5% belongs to the top ten. The input for sequencing was peripheral blood, taken on day 0 of AZD1222 vaccination. The source is an adult in good health.

J is TRBJ2-7 and V is TRBV28; TRBD2 agrees at 15 bases. Germline V gives CDR1 MDHEN, CDR2 SYDVKM. This CDR3 has 17 amino acids. V lost 6 bases to trimming and J lost 3 bases; unmatched junction nucleotides: 9. The CDR3 region is CASRGLAGGPGVYEQYF. Here the CDR3 DNA reads TGTGCCAGCAGAGGACTAGCGGGAGGGCCCGGGGTCTACGAGCAGTACTTC.

V and J are TRBV5-1 and TRBJ1-3; D unresolved. Germline-derived CDR1 and CDR2 are SGHRS and YFSETQ. CDR3 length: 13 residues. Trimming pared 3 bases from V and 4 bases from J, leaving 8 bases between. CDR3 residues: CASSYDGGNTIYF. CDR3 DNA sequence: TGCGCCAGCAGCTACGACGGCGGAAACACCATATATTTT. Full variable domain (remainder filled in from reference TRBV5-1 and TRBJ1-3): KAGVTQTPRYLIKTRGQQVTLSCSPISGHRSVSWYQQTPGQGLQFLFEYFSETQRNKGNFPGRFSGRQFSNSRSEMNVSTLELGDSALYLCASSYDGGNTIYFGEGSWLTVV.

The rearrangement links TRBV28 to TRBJ1-2; D remains unclear. V was pared by 2 bases and J by 4 bases, with 5 bases between. The CDR3 loop spans 12 amino acids. The germline CDR1 and CDR2 sequences are MDHEN and SYDVKM. This CDR3 is CASSLLGYGYTF. CDR3 DNA: TGTGCCAGCAGTTTACTTGGCTATGGCTACACCTTC.

The V call is TRBV9, the J call TRBJ2-3; 7 bases are shared with TRBD2. Germline CDR1 and CDR2: SGDLS and YYNGEE. The CDR3 length is 16 residues. V was pared by 7 bases and J by 0 bases, with 11 bases of the junction left unmatched. CDR3 DNA sequence: TGTGCCAGCGCCCGGGGAGCGGGGCATAGCACAGATACGCAGTATTTT. This gives the protein CASARGAGHSTDTQYF.

This clone appeared a few times. The chain joins TRBV27 to TRBJ2-7; 12 nucleotides line up with TRBD2. In germline, CDR1 is MNHEY, CDR2 SMNVEV (reference sequence). J was trimmed by 2 bases and V by 4 bases; bases with no gene match: 9. There are 17 residues in the CDR3. CDR3 nucleotides: TGTGCCAGCAGTTCGCTGACTAGCGGGAGATCCCCCTACGAGCAGTACTTC. Its protein product is CASSSLTSGRSPYEQYF.

This sequence joins TRBV2 and TRBJ2-7; D is perhaps TRBD1 or TRBD2 (5 bases each). Germline CDR1 reads SNHLY; CDR2 reads FYNNEI. The CDR3 runs to 13 residues. Trimming cost V 6 bases and J 7 bases, with 16 bases left between them. The CDR3 DNA sequence: TGTGCCAGCAGCTTATATCTAGGGGAGGAGCAGTACTTC. Protein sequence: CASSLYLGEEQYF.

This rearrangement joins TRBV19 to TRBJ2-1, with D unresolved. The CDR3 is 11 residues long. The ends were cut back, 3 bases at V and 13 bases at J, with 10 bases in the middle. The germline gives CDR1 LNHDA, CDR2 SQIVND (reference sequence). DNA for the CDR3: TGTGCCAGTAGTATTAAAAGGGATCAGTTCTTC. Protein product: CASSIKRDQFF.

V and J are TRBV19 and TRBJ2-7, with no clear D. Trimming shortened V by 5 bases and J by 2 bases, and 10 bases separated the two germline ends. Germline values: CDR1 LNHDA, CDR2 SQIVND (reference sequence). The CDR3 runs to 13 residues. DNA of the CDR3: TGTGCCAGTAGTTTGACGCAGACCTACGAGCAGTACTTC. Protein product: CASSLTQTYEQYF.

In this sample, this clone turned up once. The CDR3 DNA is TGCGCCAGCAGCACCCAAGGGGGTTTCACTGAAGCTTTCTTT. Encoded protein: CASSTQGGFTEAFF. The chain has TRBV5-1 and TRBJ1-1, with D perhaps matching TRBD1 (6 bases). The CDR3 totals 14 residues. The germline CDR1 and CDR2 sequences are SGHRS and YFSETQ. The V end lost 4 bases, the J end lost 4 bases, and 14 bases lay between the germline ends.

The gene calls are TRBV21-1 and TRBJ2-1. TRBV21-1 is recorded as a pseudogene. The CDR3 is 11 amino acids. The CDR3 sequence: CASSRGNEQFF. The CDR3 nucleotides are TGTGCCAGCAGCAGGGGCAATGAGCAGTTCTTC.

The chain uses TRBV25-1 and TRBJ1-4, with D perhaps TRBD1 (5 bases). Trimming removed 6 bases at V and 10 bases at J, with 21 bases between. The germline V gene encodes CDR1 MGHDK and CDR2 SYGVNS. The CDR3 totals 15 residues. The CDR3 nucleotides read TGTGCCAGCAGCCCACTGGCAGGGACGAACGGAAAACTGTTTTTT. It translates to CASSPLAGTNGKLFF.

The rearrangement links TRBV15 to TRBJ1-2; no definite D call. CDR3 size: 15 residues. Trimming shortened V by 0 bases and J by 4 bases, and 12 bases separated the two germline ends. Germline CDR1 reads LNHNV; CDR2 reads YYDKDF (reference sequence). The CDR3 DNA sequence: TGTGCCACCAGCAGAGATCGTAGTGCGCCCTATGGCTACACCTTC. Translating it yields CATSRDRSAPYGYTF. Combining the CDR3 with reference TRBV15 and TRBJ1-2 gives the whole variable domain DAMVIQNPRYQVTQFGKPVTLSCSQTLNHNVMYWYQQKSSQAPKLLFHYYDKDFNNEADTPDNFQSRRPNTSFCFLDIRSPGLGDTAMYLCATSRDRSAPYGYTFGSGTRLTVV.

This clone was detected a few times. The gene calls are TRBV30 and TRBJ1-5, with 7 bases matching TRBD1. J gave up 2 bases and V 5 bases, and 0 bases lay outside the gene matches. Per germline, CDR1 GTSNPN and CDR2 SVGIG (reference sequence). This CDR3 contains 12 residues. CDR3 sequence (DNA): TGTGCCTGGGGGACAGGCAATCAGCCCCAGCATTTT. It translates to CAWGTGNQPQHF.

There are a few counts of this clone. The V gene is TRBV4-3, the J gene TRBJ2-1; D possibly corresponds to TRBD2 (5 bases). V gave up 4 bases and J gave up 0 bases, with 13 bases separating them. The germline V gene has CDR1 LGHNA and CDR2 YSLEER. The CDR3 length is 16 residues. The CDR3 DNA is TGCGCCAGCAGCCCCCTTTTAGGGAGCTCCTACAATGAGCAGTTCTTC. Amino acids: CASSPLLGSSYNEQFF.

The gene calls are TRBV19 and TRBJ1-2, with D hard to call. CDR1 and CDR2 (germline): LNHDA, SQIVND (reference sequence). The CDR3 totals 14 residues. Deletions cut 5 bases from V and 4 bases from J, with 14 bases between. CDR3 residues: CASSPDQGRYGYTF. The CDR3 bases are TGTGCCAGTAGTCCAGATCAAGGTCGCTATGGCTACACCTTC.

The chain recombines TRBV4-3 with TRBJ2-3, with 8 bases that match TRBD2. This CDR3 spans 15 amino acids. Germline assignment: CDR1 LGHNA and CDR2 YSLEER. V lost 4 bases to trimming and J lost 7 bases; unmatched junction nucleotides: 10. This CDR3 reads CASSPSPGLGHTQYF. Here the CDR3 DNA reads TGCGCCAGCAGCCCAAGCCCGGGACTAGGGCATACGCAGTATTTT.

The chain links TRBV28 to TRBJ1-1; tentatively, D is TRBD1 (5 bases). Trimming took 0 bases from V and 6 from J, leaving 11 bases between them. CDR1 is MDHEN, CDR2 SYDVKM, per germline. This CDR3 comprises 14 residues. Here the CDR3 reads CASSLWGVRSEAFF. The CDR3 DNA sequence: TGTGCCAGCAGTTTATGGGGGGTGCGCTCTGAAGCTTTCTTT.

The chain recombines TRBV4-2 with TRBJ2-1; 7 nucleotides line up with TRBD2. V was clipped by 7 bases and J by 10 bases; unmatched bases: 16. This CDR3 has 15 residues. CDR1 is LGHNA, CDR2 YNFKEQ, per germline. The CDR3 DNA sequence: TGTGCCAGCACCCCGAGGAGCGGGGAACCCGGGGAGCAGTTCTTC. Translated: CASTPRSGEPGEQFF.

The chain carries TRBV5-8 and TRBJ1-2; 9 nucleotides match TRBD1. The CDR3 has 15 amino acids. Germline CDR1 and CDR2: SGHTS and YDEGEE. V lost 2 bases, J lost 5 bases, and 7 bases stayed unmatched. DNA of the CDR3: TGTGCCAGCAGCTTTAGATCGGGGACAGGGTATGGCTACACCTTC. Its protein is CASSFRSGTGYGYTF.

The chain couples TRBV30 to TRBJ1-2, with a possible D match to TRBD1 (5 bases). The CDR3 length is 15 residues. Trimming cost V 2 bases and J 4 bases, with 17 bases left between them. Germline lookup yields CDR1 GTSNPN and CDR2 SVGIG (reference sequence). The CDR3 here is CAWSSQGIASYGYTF. Written as DNA, the CDR3 is TGTGCCTGGAGTTCCCAGGGAATAGCTAGCTATGGCTACACCTTC.

The J gene is TRBJ2-1, the V gene TRBV19; 11 positions match TRBD2. The germline CDR1 and CDR2 sequences are LNHDA and SQIVND (reference sequence). Unmatched junction bases numbered 3, after V lost 4 bases and J lost 4 bases. The CDR3 loop spans 15 amino acids. CDR3 residues: CASSTGLAVYNEQFF. DNA of the CDR3: TGTGCCAGTAGTACGGGACTAGCGGTATACAATGAGCAGTTCTTC.

The chain joins TRBV4-1 to TRBJ1-1, with a possible D match to TRBD1 (6 bases). The germline CDR1 and CDR2 sequences are MGHRA and YSYEKL. Trimming stripped 2 bases from V and 1 base from J, with 8 bases between. This CDR3 is 14 amino acids long. The CDR3 here is CASSQRQANTEAFF. The CDR3 DNA follows: TGCGCCAGCAGCCAACGACAGGCGAACACTGAAGCTTTCTTT.

The V call is TRBV7-2, the J call TRBJ2-3; D gene uncertain. The germline V gene encodes CDR1 SGHTA and CDR2 FQGNSA. V lost 4 bases to trimming and J lost 7 bases, with 9 bases between them. The length of the CDR3 is 12 residues. The CDR3 nucleotides are TGTGCCAGCAGCTCGGACGCTTATACGCAGTATTTT. It codes for CASSSDAYTQYF.

The chain uses TRBV7-9 and TRBJ2-5, with 10 nucleotides matching TRBD1. The J segment lost 5 bases and the V segment lost 1 base, leaving 4 bases of the junction unmatched. In germline, CDR1 is SEHNR, CDR2 FQNEAQ (reference sequence). This CDR3 has 15 residues. The CDR3 here is CASSLGDRGRETQYF. For the CDR3, the DNA is TGTGCCAGCAGCTTAGGGGACAGGGGACGGGAGACCCAGTACTTC.

The chain links TRBV7-2 to TRBJ1-3, with no clear D. The CDR3 has 15 amino acids. Trimming shortened V by 7 bases and J by 1 base, and 14 bases separated the two germline ends. CDR1 and CDR2 (germline): SGHTA, FQGNSA. CDR3 in amino acids: CASTAFGRSGNTIYF. CDR3 nucleotides: TGTGCCAGCACAGCTTTCGGCAGGTCTGGAAACACCATATATTTT.

This CDR3 reads CASSYGWGGGQTTAFF. CDR3 DNA sequence: TGTGCCAGCAGTTACGGCTGGGGGGGAGGACAGACAACGGCTTTCTTT. The V gene is TRBV6-2 or TRBV6-3, the J gene TRBJ1-1; D is possibly TRBD1 (6 bases). Deletions cut 2 bases from V and 11 bases from J, with 24 bases between. Germline V CDR1 and CDR2: MNHEY, SVGEGT. The CDR3 has 16 amino acids.

This chain connects TRBV19 to TRBJ1-6, with 8 bases identical to TRBD1. The CDR3 is made up of 15 amino acids. Looked up from germline, CDR1 is LNHDA and CDR2 is SQIVND (reference sequence). V dropped 4 bases and J dropped 12; count of bases not matched to a gene: 11. The CDR3 coding sequence is TGTGCCAGTAGTACCACCGGGACAGGATTTAGACCCCTCCACTTT. It specifies CASSTTGTGFRPLHF.

This chain links TRBV19 with TRBJ2-2; the D is unclear. The CDR3 covers 11 residues. Germline CDR1 LNHDA, CDR2 SQIVND (reference sequence). With 7 bases removed from V and 9 bases from J, the gap between germline ends came to 9 bases. The CDR3 reads CASTNHWELFF. CDR3 DNA sequence: TGTGCCAGTACTAACCACTGGGAGCTGTTTTTT.

This clone showed up just a few times. A junction boundary mismatches the germline segment, possibly from a read error. V and J are TRBV14 and TRBJ2-5; D call uncertain. Germline CDR1 is SGHDN and CDR2 is FVKESK. This CDR3 has 14 amino acids. The CDR3 nucleotides are TGTGCCAGCAGCCAAGGGGTGCTCCAAGGGACCCAGTACTTC. It encodes CASSQGVLQGTQYF.